One and the same sample provided the 32 T cell receptor delta chains below, sequenced in a study of γδ T cells in repeated Plasmodium falciparum infection. TCRdb repeated clone calling on the multiplex PCR reads with CATT. The table has around 82,000 delta-chain clones, more than 1.4% seen once. Vgamma9/Vdelta2+ and Vdelta2-negative gammadelta T cells were flow-sorted from PBMC for bulk sequencing. Sequenced: gamma-delta T cells from blood. These receptors came from a pool of human donors (malaria-infected and uninfected, not separated).

Regarding this clone: The protein TCRdb gives is from a much larger clone and does not agree with this DNA's translation at residue 4, likely a read error; the protein shown here comes from the DNA. The chain uses TRDV1 and TRDJ1; TRDD3 matches 8 bases. Matching the DNA to germline supplied the J gene, which TCRdb does not give. V was clipped by 7 bases and J by 5 bases; unmatched bases: 33. Germline CDR1 reads TSWWSYY; CDR2 reads QGS. CDR3 size: 22 residues. In DNA form, the CDR3 reads TGTGCTCTTGTGACTCCGTGGAATCGACTGTCGGGGGATATTCGTCCTATAGATAAACTCATCTTT. Translating it yields CALVTPWNRLSGDIRPIDKLIF.

This clone was observed a handful of times. This sequence is one base from a far larger clone and is likely a read error. Additional DNA sequences in this sample encode the identical CDR3. V gene TRDV3 combines with J gene TRDJ1, with TRDD3 identical over 11 bases. This CDR3 region has 16 residues. CDR1 is TVYSNPD and CDR2 is GDNSRS in the germline V gene (reference sequence). CDR3 region: CALQYWGISYTDKLIF. The DNA for the CDR3 is TGCGCCTTACAGTACTGGGGGATATCGTACACCGATAAACTCATCTTT.

Concerning this clone: A read error likely explains why the TCRdb protein, taken from a much larger clone, differs from this DNA's translation at residue 6; the protein shown is translated from the DNA. The chain uses TRDV2 and TRDJ2, with 8 bases matching TRDD3. The J gene is not listed in TCRdb, so it was assigned here from a DNA match to germline. V lost 3 bases and J lost 0; bases outside the gene matches: 5. The CDR3 has 16 amino acids. CDR1 is GEAIGNYY, CDR2 EKD, per germline. This chain's CDR3 is CACDGAGDTLTAQLFF. The CDR3 nucleotides read TGTGCCTGTGACGGGGCGGGGGATACTTTGACAGCACAACTCTTCTTT.

As DNA, the CDR3 is TGTGCCTGTGACTCATTACTGGGGGAGAACGTTTGGACCGATAAACTCATCTTT. It is translated as CACDSLLGENVWTDKLIF. The V and J genes are TRDV2 and TRDJ1, with TRDD3 matching over 9 bases. TCRdb carries no J gene annotation; the J gene was assigned here by matching the DNA with germline. From germline, CDR1 is GEAIGNYY and CDR2 EKD. J was trimmed by 2 bases and V by 3 bases; bases with no gene match: 15. This CDR3 comprises 18 residues.

Notes on this clone: A far larger clone differs by one base, so this is likely a read error. Distinct nucleotide sequences in the sample also encode this CDR3. No J gene call was made, and the V gene is TRDV2. Germline values: CDR1 GEAIGNYY, CDR2 EKD. The CDR3 is made up of 13 amino acids. CDR3 nucleotide sequence: TGTGCCTGTGACCGTATCGGCACCGATAAACTCATCTTC. This sequence encodes CACDRIGTDKLIF.

A few counts support this clone. The protein that TCRdb holds for this DNA derives from a much larger clone and differs from the translated DNA at residue 3, which likely indicates a read error; the protein shown here is translated from the DNA. This sequence joins TRDV2 and TRDJ1; TRDD3 matches at 12 bases. The J gene, left out of TCRdb, was set here by checking the DNA against germline. Germline V gene lookup returns CDR1 GEAIGNYY and CDR2 EKD. The CDR3 has 19 amino acids. This CDR3 is CARDTLLLGDTRYTDKLIF. CDR3 nucleotide sequence: TGTGCCCGTGACACCCTCCTACTGGGGGATACCCGCTACACTGATAAACTCATCTTT.

This clone was counted only a few times. A read error likely explains this, since a far larger clone differs by one base. Additional DNA sequences in this sample encode the identical CDR3. The rearrangement links TRDV1 to TRDJ1, with 8 bases that match TRDD3. Assignment of the J gene here rests on matching the DNA to germline, because TCRdb gives none. CDR3 size: 22 residues. Germline V gene lookup returns CDR1 TSWWSYY and CDR2 QGS. The CDR3 loop is CALGVNPPSDDQCGIRTDKLIF. Here the CDR3 DNA reads TGTGCCCTTGGTGTAAACCCGCCTTCCGACGACCAATGTGGGATACGCACCGATAAACTCATCTTT.

There are a few counts of this clone. The protein held in TCRdb is that of a much larger clone and does not match this DNA's translation at residue 6, likely because of a read error; the protein shown is translated from the DNA. Other nucleotide sequences in the sample specify the same CDR3. The chain combines TRDV1 with TRDJ1; no clear D. Since TCRdb gives no J gene, matching the DNA to germline was used here to assign it. Germline V gives CDR1 TSWWSYY, CDR2 QGS. The V gene lost 1 base and the J gene lost 1 base, with 7 bases spanning the gap. The CDR3 consists of 14 residues. Here the CDR3 DNA reads TGTGCTCTTGGGGAACCCCCCCGCACCGATAAACTCATCTTT. Its translation: CALGEPPRTDKLIF.

Comment on this clone: TCRdb's protein, taken from a much larger clone, differs from this DNA's translation at residue 14, likely owing to a read error; the protein displayed comes from the DNA. The V call is TRDV1, the J call TRDJ1; 11 bases are a match to TRDD3. Germline assignment: CDR1 TSWWSYY and CDR2 QGS. This CDR3 is 19 amino acids long. The ends lost 2 bases at V and 3 bases at J; junction bases unmatched: 14. DNA of the CDR3: TGTGCTCTTGGGGAAAGGTTTGGGGGATACGCGGGGTACTCCGATAAACTCATCTTT. Encoded protein: CALGERFGGYAGYSDKLIF.

As regards this clone: TCRdb's listed protein matches a much larger clone and diverges from this DNA's translation at residue 8, likely through a read error; the protein shown comes from the DNA. The chain carries TRDV2 and TRDJ1; D gene unclear. TCRdb leaves out the J gene; it was filled in here by matching the DNA to germline. The V end was cut by 0 bases, the J end by 6 bases, with 19 bases between. The CDR3 is 16 amino acids. Germline V gene data show CDR1 as GEAIGNYY and CDR2 as EKD. The CDR3 DNA follows: TGTGCCTGTGACACCGTCGAGACACGGGAGACCAATAAACTCATCTTT. Translated, it gives CACDTVETRETNKLIF.

A note on this clone: The protein recorded in TCRdb matches a much larger clone and deviates from this DNA's translation at residue 5, suggesting a read error; the protein here is obtained by translating the DNA. The chain links TRDV1 to TRDJ1, with 8 bases aligning to TRDD3. The J segment lost 7 bases and the V segment lost 4 bases, leaving 17 bases of the junction unmatched. The CDR3 loop spans 17 amino acids. From germline, CDR1 is TSWWSYY and CDR2 QGS. The CDR3 nucleotides read TGTGCTCTTGGGGCCAGAGGAGGGATACGCCGAGTCGGTAAACTCATCTTT. The encoded protein is CALGARGGIRRVGKLIF.

As concerns this clone: A far larger clone is a single base away, which makes a read error likely. Other DNA sequences within the sample encode an identical CDR3. The V gene is TRDV1, the J gene TRDJ1; 9 bases are a match to TRDD3. The CDR3 has 19 residues. In germline, CDR1 is TSWWSYY, CDR2 QGS. In DNA, the CDR3 is TGTGCTCTTGGGGAACAAGTCCCCTCGGGGATACGTCGCGCCGACAAACTCATCTTT. Translation gives CALGEQVPSGIRRADKLIF.

Comment on this clone: TCRdb's entry gives the protein of a much larger clone, which mismatches this DNA's translation at residue 12, likely from a read error; the protein reported here is translated from the DNA. The chain couples TRDV3 to TRDJ1, with D possibly matching TRDD3 (6 bases). The germline gives CDR1 TVYSNPD, CDR2 GDNSRS (reference sequence). V lost 1 base and J lost 1, with 25 bases in between. This CDR3 contains 18 residues. This CDR3 is CAFNWSWGLHLCTDKLIF. DNA for the CDR3: TGTGCCTTTAATTGGAGCTGGGGACTTCACTTGTGCACCGATAAACTCATCTTT.

This clone has only a few counts. TCRdb's listed protein matches a much larger clone and diverges from this DNA's translation at residue 14, likely through a read error; the protein shown comes from the DNA. The V gene is TRDV2, the J gene TRDJ1; TRDD3 agrees at 10 bases. Here the J gene came from matching the DNA to germline, since TCRdb omits it. The CDR3 runs to 17 residues. CDR1 is GEAIGNYY, CDR2 EKD, per germline. CDR3 sequence (DNA): TGTGCCTGTGACACCGTAGGGGGATACGCGGATCCCGATAGACTCATCTTT. Amino acid sequence: CACDTVGGYADPDRLIF.

This clone has a handful of counts. This DNA's translation and the protein TCRdb lists, from a much larger clone, do not match at residue 7, likely due to a read error; the protein shown is translated from the DNA. This sequence joins TRDV1 and TRDJ1; TRDD3 agrees at 12 bases. The CDR3 totals 25 residues. J was trimmed by 0 bases and V by 4 bases; bases with no gene match: 30. Germline V lookup: CDR1 TSWWSYY, CDR2 QGS. The CDR3 DNA is TGTGCTCTTGGGGGTACCCGCGGGAGCAACTACTGGGGGATACCCCCATCCTTGTACACCGATAAACTCATCTTT. Encoded protein: CALGGTRGSNYWGIPPSLYTDKLIF.

Details on this clone: This probably arose from a read error, given a far larger clone one base away. The sample contains more than one DNA sequence encoding this CDR3. The rearrangement joins TRDV1 to TRDJ1, with D perhaps matching TRDD3 (7 bases). In the absence of a J gene in TCRdb, the DNA was matched to germline to assign it here. The CDR3 extends over 22 amino acids. Germline-derived CDR1 and CDR2 are TSWWSYY and QGS. The V and J ends lost 3 bases and 2 bases respectively, with 34 bases between them. In DNA form, the CDR3 reads TGTGCTCTTGGGGAGCCTCTTCATCTTCCTTCTAGTACTGGGGTGCATACCGATAAACTCATCTTT. The encoded protein is CALGEPLHLPSSTGVHTDKLIF.

This clone was observed a handful of times. This likely came from a read error, as a far larger clone is one base away. The sample has other DNA sequences that encode this CDR3 too. The chain employs TRDV2 and TRDJ1; 12 nucleotides match TRDD3. No J gene is reported in TCRdb; it was inferred here by comparing the DNA with germline. V gave up 2 bases and J gave up 5 bases; unmatched junction bases: 20. The germline V gene encodes CDR1 GEAIGNYY and CDR2 EKD. The CDR3 spans 20 residues. CDR3 amino acids: CACDKLGGGLGDTPTDKLIF. CDR3 nucleotide sequence: TGTGCCTGTGACAAACTAGGCGGCGGACTGGGGGATACCCCTACTGATAAACTCATCTTT.

In this sample, this clone turned up a few times. The likely explanation is a read error, given a far larger clone one base away. The sample holds other DNA sequences that translate to the same CDR3. The chain joins TRDV2 to TRDJ1, with a tentative D call TRDD3 (5 bases). Since TCRdb gives no J gene, matching the DNA to germline was used here to assign it. Trimming pared 1 base from V and 3 bases from J, leaving 17 bases between. This CDR3 comprises 16 residues. CDR1 is GEAIGNYY, CDR2 EKD, per germline. CDR3 residues: CACDTLGDTTPDKLIF. CDR3 nucleotide sequence: TGTGCCTGTGACACTCTGGGAGATACCACCCCCGATAAACTCATCTTT.

This clone was observed a few times. Translating this DNA gives a protein that differs at residue 14 from the TCRdb one, which belongs to a much larger clone; a read error is likely, and the protein shown is this translation. The V gene call is TRDV3, and the J gene call is absent; the table gives TRDD3 as D, unverified against the DNA. The CDR3 sequence is 15 residues long. Germline V CDR1 and CDR2: TVYSNPD, GDNSRS (reference sequence). Here the CDR3 reads CAFPRGIRHTDKLTF. Written as DNA, the CDR3 is TGTGCCTTTCCTAGGGGGATACGCCACACCGATAAACTCACCTTT.

This clone was seen only a few times. The likely explanation is a read error, given a far larger clone one base away. The chain recombines TRDV1 with TRDJ1, with unresolved D. Here the J gene was assigned by germline matching of the DNA, as TCRdb has none. Per germline, CDR1 TSWWSYY and CDR2 QGS. This CDR3 comprises 18 residues. Trimming pared 2 bases from V and 0 bases from J, leaving 19 bases between. The CDR3 spells CALGEDGFLRIYTDKLIF. For the CDR3, the DNA is TGTGCTCTTGGGGAAGACGGCTTCTTAAGGATTTACACCGATAAACTCATCTTT.

This clone has just a few counts. The protein that TCRdb holds for this DNA derives from a much larger clone and differs from the translated DNA at residue 3, which likely indicates a read error; the protein shown here is translated from the DNA. The rearrangement links TRDV1 to TRDJ1; 9 positions match TRDD3. TCRdb does not report a J gene; here it was assigned by matching the DNA to germline references. Germline loops: CDR1 TSWWSYY, CDR2 QGS. The CDR3 has 19 amino acids. CDR3 residues: CAFGEEGPTRGYGTDKLIF. The CDR3 bases are TGTGCTTTTGGGGAAGAGGGCCCTACTCGGGGATACGGGACCGATAAACTCATCTTT.

In the case of this clone: The amino acid sequence in TCRdb belongs to a much larger clone and departs from this DNA's translation at residue 4, likely a sequencing read error; the sequence shown is translated from the DNA. V and J are TRDV3 and TRDJ1; TRDD3 might be the D (5 bases). Germline matching of the DNA provided the J gene here, since TCRdb leaves it blank. Germline CDR1 reads TVYSNPD; CDR2 reads GDNSRS (reference sequence). The CDR3 totals 16 residues. V was cut by 2 bases and J by 0 bases, with 19 bases left in between. CDR3 DNA: TGTGCCTTTTCCATAATGGGGCCTCCGTACACCGATAAACTCATCTTT. Translation gives CAFSIMGPPYTDKLIF.

This clone has a handful of counts. This probably arose from a read error, given a far larger clone one base away. Other nucleotide sequences from this sample produce the same CDR3. This chain connects TRDV1 to TRDJ1; no reliable D call. The CDR3 sequence is 20 residues long. Per germline, CDR1 TSWWSYY and CDR2 QGS. The germline V and J ends were trimmed by 4 bases and 1 base, with 28 bases remaining between them. As DNA, the CDR3 is TGTGCTCTTGGGGGGCACCGGAGAAGGGCCCGCCCACTAACCACCGATAAACTCATCTTT. As protein: CALGGHRRRARPLTTDKLIF.

Only a few counts were recorded for this clone. The protein given by TCRdb reflects a much larger clone and differs at residue 3 from this DNA's translation, likely from a read error; the protein shown is the DNA's translation. The chain recombines TRDV2 with TRDJ1; D unclear. TCRdb gives no J gene; it was assigned here by matching the DNA to germline. This CDR3 has 16 residues. Germline-derived CDR1 and CDR2 are GEAIGNYY and EKD. In DNA, the CDR3 is TGTGCCTATGACACCGCGGAACAGTTAGTACGAGATAAACTCATCTTT. Protein sequence: CAYDTAEQLVRDKLIF.

This clone was recorded many times. The chain uses TRDV1 and TRDJ1; TRDD3 matches at 13 bases. The J gene, left out of TCRdb, was set here by checking the DNA against germline. Germline V gives CDR1 TSWWSYY, CDR2 QGS. V shed 0 bases and J 0 bases; nucleotides not matched to a gene: 28. The CDR3 spans 26 residues. The CDR3 bases are TGTGCTCTTGGGGAACTGGAAGCTTGGGGTTTTCCCTCCCCTACTGGGGGATACGTTCACACCGATAAACTCATCTTT. Its translation is CALGELEAWGFPSPTGGYVHTDKLIF.

This clone appeared many times. The TCRdb record carries a much larger clone's protein, which differs from this DNA's translation at residue 15; a read error is the likely cause, and the protein listed here is the DNA translation. The rearrangement joins TRDV1 to TRDJ1; tentatively, D is TRDD2 (5 bases). TCRdb is silent on the J gene; assignment here came from matching the DNA to germline. There are 21 residues in the CDR3. V gave up 0 bases and J gave up 0 bases, with 26 bases separating them. Germline V lookup: CDR1 TSWWSYY, CDR2 QGS. Here the CDR3 DNA reads TGTGCTCTTGGGGAACTAAGTACCTACGCCTTCAACATGCCGCACACCGATAAACTCATCTTT. Translated: CALGELSTYAFNMPHTDKLIF.

This clone was counted a few times. TCRdb attributes to this sequence the protein of a much larger clone, which differs from the DNA translation at residue 5; a read error is likely, and the protein displayed is translated from the DNA. This chain's CDR3 is CAFTSSLVYTDKLIF. The CDR3 DNA reads TGTGCCTTTACCTCCTCTCTGGTCTACACCGATAAACTCATCTTT. The V and J genes are TRDV3 and TRDJ1, with D uncertain. Germline V lookup: CDR1 TVYSNPD, CDR2 GDNSRS (reference sequence). V dropped 1 base and J dropped 0 bases, with 15 bases sitting between them. This CDR3 is built from 15 residues.

A word on this clone: TCRdb's protein, taken from a much larger clone, differs from this DNA's translation at residue 14, likely owing to a read error; the protein displayed comes from the DNA. This chain uses TRDV1 with TRDJ1; 7 positions agree with TRDD3. TCRdb does not report a J gene; here it was assigned by matching the DNA to germline references. CDR3 size: 17 residues. In germline, CDR1 is TSWWSYY, CDR2 QGS. The CDR3 bases are TGTGCTCTTGGGGACGTCCCTGGGGGTTTGTACACCGATAGACTCATCTTT. Its translation is CALGDVPGGLYTDRLIF.

By share, this clone ranks as medium-sized. Other DNA variants within this sample encode the same CDR3. The chain couples TRDV2 to TRDJ1; 12 bases agree with TRDD3. The CDR3 totals 19 residues. Germline V gives CDR1 GEAIGNYY, CDR2 EKD. J was trimmed by 1 base and V by 0 bases; bases with no gene match: 11. DNA of the CDR3: TGTGCCTGTGACACCCTGCCTCCTGGGGGATACGGAAGCACCGATAAACTCATCTTT. This translates into CACDTLPPGGYGSTDKLIF.

Within the sample, this clone is medium-sized. Distinct nucleotide sequences in the sample also encode this CDR3. The J gene is TRDJ1, the V gene TRDV2; 9 bases line up with TRDD3. Losses at the gene ends were 0 bases for V and 8 bases for J; bases not matched to a gene: 15. Germline CDR1 GEAIGNYY, CDR2 EKD. The CDR3 is 17 amino acids. This CDR3 reads CACDTVGLTGGVQKLIF. CDR3 DNA: TGTGCCTGTGACACCGTGGGGTTAACTGGGGGAGTACAAAAACTCATCTTT.

This clone came up a few times. The TCRdb record carries a much larger clone's protein, which differs from this DNA's translation at residue 9; a read error is the likely cause, and the protein listed here is the DNA translation. V and J are TRDV1 and TRDJ1, with D perhaps TRDD3 (6 bases). There are 19 residues in the CDR3. CDR1 is TSWWSYY, CDR2 QGS, per germline. V was cut by 7 bases and J by 1 base, with 28 bases left in between. In nucleotides, the CDR3 is TGTGCTCTTGTGCTCTTCCCCCTCGTGGGGGGAGCGACCACCGATAAACTCATCTTT. As protein: CALVLFPLVGGATTDKLIF.

With regard to this clone: A far larger clone lies a single base away; this is likely a read error. Other DNA sequences in this sample translate to the same CDR3. V usage is TRDV1 and J usage is TRDJ1; 7 bases match TRDD3. J was trimmed by 1 base and V by 0 bases; bases with no gene match: 17. Germline lookup yields CDR1 TSWWSYY and CDR2 QGS. CDR3 size: 20 residues. The CDR3 sequence is CALGELHPLGSFGSTDKLIF. CDR3 sequence (DNA): TGTGCTCTTGGGGAACTCCATCCACTGGGGTCGTTCGGGAGCACCGATAAACTCATCTTT.